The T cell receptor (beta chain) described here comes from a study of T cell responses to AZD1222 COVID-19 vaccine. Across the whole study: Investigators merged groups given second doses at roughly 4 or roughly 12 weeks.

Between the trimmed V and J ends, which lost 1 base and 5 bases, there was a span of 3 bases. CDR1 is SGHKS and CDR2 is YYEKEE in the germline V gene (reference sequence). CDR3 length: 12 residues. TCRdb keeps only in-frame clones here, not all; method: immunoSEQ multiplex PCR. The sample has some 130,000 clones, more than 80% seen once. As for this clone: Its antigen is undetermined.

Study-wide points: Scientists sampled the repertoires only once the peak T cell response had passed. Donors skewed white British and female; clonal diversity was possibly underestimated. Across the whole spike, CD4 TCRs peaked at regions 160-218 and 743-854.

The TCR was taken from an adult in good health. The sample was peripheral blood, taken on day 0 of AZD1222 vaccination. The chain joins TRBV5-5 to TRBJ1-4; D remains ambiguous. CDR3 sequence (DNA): TGTGCCAGCAGCTTGCTGAATGAAAAACTGTTTTTT. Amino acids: CASSLLNEKLFF.